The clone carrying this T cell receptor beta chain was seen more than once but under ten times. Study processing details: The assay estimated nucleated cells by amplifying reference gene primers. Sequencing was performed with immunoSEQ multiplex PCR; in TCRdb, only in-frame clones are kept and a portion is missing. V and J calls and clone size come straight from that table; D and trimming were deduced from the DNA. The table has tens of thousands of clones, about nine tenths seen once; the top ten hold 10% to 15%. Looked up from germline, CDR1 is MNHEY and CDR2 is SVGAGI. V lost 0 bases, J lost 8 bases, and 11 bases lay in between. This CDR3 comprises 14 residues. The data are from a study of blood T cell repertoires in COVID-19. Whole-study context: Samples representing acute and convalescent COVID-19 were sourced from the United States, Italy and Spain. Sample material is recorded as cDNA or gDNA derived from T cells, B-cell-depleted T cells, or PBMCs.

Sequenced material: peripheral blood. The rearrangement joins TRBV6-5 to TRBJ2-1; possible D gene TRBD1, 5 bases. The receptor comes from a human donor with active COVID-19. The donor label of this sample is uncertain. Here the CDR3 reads CASSYSTTGHEQFF. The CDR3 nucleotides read TGTGCCAGCAGTTACTCGACAACAGGCCATGAGCAGTTCTTC.